A single sample is the source of the 6 T cell receptor beta chains below, sequenced in a study of technical replicates of blood from several donors. Produced via immunoSEQ multiplex PCR; TCRdb's table is partial and in-frame only. The sample gives about 56,000 clones, about 92% of which show up once; approximately 4.5% is in the top ten. The sequencing sample was made of PBMCs. The receptors come from a human donor in good health. Some clones in this sample may be carry-over from other donors' samples.

V usage is TRBV7-3 and J usage is TRBJ2-1; D perhaps matches TRBD2 (5 bases). V lost 4 bases, J lost 9 bases, and 16 bases lay in between. The CDR3 totals 14 residues. Germline V gives CDR1 SGHTA, CDR2 FQGTGA. The CDR3 spells CASSSGSRGSEQFF. The CDR3 DNA sequence: TGTGCCAGCAGCTCGGGATCTCGGGGTAGTGAGCAGTTCTTC.

The CDR3 protein is CASSGTGTGLKEQFF. In DNA, the CDR3 is TGCGCCAGCAGCGGGACCGGGACTGGACTCAAAGAGCAGTTCTTC. The chain carries TRBV5-1 and TRBJ2-1; perhaps TRBD2 as D (6 bases). CDR3 length: 15 amino acids. Deletions cut 4 bases from V and 10 bases from J, with 21 bases between. Germline loops: CDR1 SGHRS, CDR2 YFSETQ. The whole variable domain, remainder taken from reference TRBV5-1 and TRBJ2-1, is KAGVTQTPRYLIKTRGQQVTLSCSPISGHRSVSWYQQTPGQGLQFLFEYFSETQRNKGNFPGRFSGRQFSNSRSEMNVSTLELGDSALYLCASSGTGTGLKEQFFGPGTRLTVL.

A remark on this clone: The same CDR3 arises from other DNA sequences in this sample as well. J is TRBJ2-3 and V is TRBV6-1, with 12 bases fitting TRBD2. V trimming: 6 bases; J trimming: 3 bases; junction bases outside the gene matches: 4. The CDR3 runs to 15 residues. The germline gives CDR1 MNHNS, CDR2 SASEGT. The CDR3 protein is CASRAGTSGTDTQYF. The CDR3 DNA follows: TGTGCCAGCAGGGCCGGGACTAGCGGGACAGATACGCAGTATTTT.

The chain has TRBV6-4 and TRBJ2-7, with 13 bases identical to TRBD2. V shed 6 bases and J 1 base; nucleotides not matched to a gene: 6. The CDR3 consists of 16 residues. Germline CDR1 reads MRHNA; CDR2 reads SNTAGT. The CDR3 nucleotides read TGTGCCAGCAGCCCCGGACTAGCGGGGGTTTCCTACGAGCAGTACTTC. Residues: CASSPGLAGVSYEQYF.

The rearrangement joins TRBV7-9 to TRBJ1-6, with TRBD1 matching 8 bases. Trimming cost V 2 bases and J 10 bases; bases outside gene matches: 4. CDR1 is SEHNR, CDR2 FQNEAQ, per germline (reference sequence). CDR3 size: 14 residues. DNA of the CDR3: TGTGCCAGCAGCTTAAGGACAGGGATGTCACCCCTCCACTTT. This encodes CASSLRTGMSPLHF. The whole variable domain, remainder taken from reference TRBV7-9 and TRBJ1-6, is DTGVSQNPRHKITKRGQNVTFRCDPISEHNRLYWYRQTLGQGPEFLTYFQNEAQLEKSRLLSDRFSAERPKGSFSTLEIQRTEQGDSAMYLCASSLRTGMSPLHFGNGTRLTVT.

The count of this clone is one. This sequence joins TRBV15 and TRBJ2-2, with TRBD2 matching over 10 bases. The CDR3 runs 12 residues. Germline V gene lookup returns CDR1 LNHNV and CDR2 YYDKDF (reference sequence). Unmatched junction bases numbered 3, after V lost 8 bases and J lost 9 bases. The CDR3 nucleotides read TGTGCCACCTCTAGCGGGGGCAGGGAGCTGTTTTTT. Translating it yields CATSSGGRELFF.